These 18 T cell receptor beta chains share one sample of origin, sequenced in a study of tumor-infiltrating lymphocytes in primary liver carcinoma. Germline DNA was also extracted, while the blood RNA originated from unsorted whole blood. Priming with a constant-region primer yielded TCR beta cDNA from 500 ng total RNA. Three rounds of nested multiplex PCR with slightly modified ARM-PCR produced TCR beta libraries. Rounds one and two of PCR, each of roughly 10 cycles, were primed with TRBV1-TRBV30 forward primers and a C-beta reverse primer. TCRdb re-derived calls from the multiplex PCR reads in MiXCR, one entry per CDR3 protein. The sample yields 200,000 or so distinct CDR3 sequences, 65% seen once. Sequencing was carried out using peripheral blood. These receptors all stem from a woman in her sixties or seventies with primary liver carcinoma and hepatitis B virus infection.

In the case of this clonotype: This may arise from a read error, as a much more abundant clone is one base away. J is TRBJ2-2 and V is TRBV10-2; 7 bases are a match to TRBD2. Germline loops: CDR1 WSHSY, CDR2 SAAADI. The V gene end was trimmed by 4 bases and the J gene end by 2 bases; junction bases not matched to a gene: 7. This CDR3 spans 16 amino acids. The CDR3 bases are TGCGCCAGCAGTGGCGGTTGCGGGAGAAACACCGGGGAGCTGTTTTTT. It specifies CASSGGCGRNTGELFF.

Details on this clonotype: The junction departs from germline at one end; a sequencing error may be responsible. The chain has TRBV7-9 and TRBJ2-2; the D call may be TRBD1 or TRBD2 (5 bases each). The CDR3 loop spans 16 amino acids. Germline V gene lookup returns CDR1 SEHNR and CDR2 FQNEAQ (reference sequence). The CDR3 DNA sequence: TGTGTCAGCAGCACCACCGGGACCTCTGATACCGGGGAGCTGTTTTTT. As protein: CVSSTTGTSDTGELFF.

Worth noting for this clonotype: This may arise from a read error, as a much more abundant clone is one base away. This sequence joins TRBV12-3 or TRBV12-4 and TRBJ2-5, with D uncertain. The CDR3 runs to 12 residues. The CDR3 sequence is CASSLLPETRYF. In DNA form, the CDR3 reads TGTGCCAGCAGTTTGCTTCCAGAGACCCGGTACTTC.

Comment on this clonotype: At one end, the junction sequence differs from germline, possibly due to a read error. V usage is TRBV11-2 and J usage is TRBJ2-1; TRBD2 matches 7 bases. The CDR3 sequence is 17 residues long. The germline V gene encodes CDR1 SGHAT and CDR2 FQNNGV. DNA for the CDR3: TGTGCCGGCAGCCCCCTCCTCCTGGCGGGAGCTTACAATGAGCAGTTCTTC. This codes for CAGSPLLLAGAYNEQFF.

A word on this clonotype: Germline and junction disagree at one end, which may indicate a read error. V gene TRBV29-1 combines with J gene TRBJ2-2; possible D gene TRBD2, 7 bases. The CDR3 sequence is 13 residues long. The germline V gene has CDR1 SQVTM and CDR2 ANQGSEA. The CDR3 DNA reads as TGCAGTGTTGATGGGGGGGCCACCGGGGGGCTGTTTTTT. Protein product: CSVDGGATGGLFF.

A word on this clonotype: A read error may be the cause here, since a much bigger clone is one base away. The CDR3 protein is CASSERGDYGYTF. The CDR3 DNA reads as TGTGCCAGCAGTGAACGAGGGGACTATGGCTACACCTTC. This chain joins TRBV6-1 and TRBJ1-2, with TRBD1 as a possible D gene (5 bases). Germline loops: CDR1 MNHNS, CDR2 SASEGT. The CDR3 is made up of 13 amino acids. Trimming cost V 2 bases and J 3 bases, with 7 bases left between them.

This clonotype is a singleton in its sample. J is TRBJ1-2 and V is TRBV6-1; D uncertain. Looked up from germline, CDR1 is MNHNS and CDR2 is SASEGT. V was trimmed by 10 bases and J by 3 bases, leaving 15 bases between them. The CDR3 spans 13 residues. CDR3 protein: CANSKISYYGYTF. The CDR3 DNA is TGTGCCAACAGCAAGATCAGTTACTATGGCTACACCTTC.

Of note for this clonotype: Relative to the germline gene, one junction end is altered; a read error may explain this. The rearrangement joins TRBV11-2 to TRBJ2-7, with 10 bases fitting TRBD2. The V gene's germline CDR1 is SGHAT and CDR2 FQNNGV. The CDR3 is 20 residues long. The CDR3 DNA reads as TGTACCAGCAGCTTAGACGTCCCGGGACTAGCGTCTCGAAACGCCTACGGGCAGTACTTC. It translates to CTSSLDVPGLASRNAYGQYF.

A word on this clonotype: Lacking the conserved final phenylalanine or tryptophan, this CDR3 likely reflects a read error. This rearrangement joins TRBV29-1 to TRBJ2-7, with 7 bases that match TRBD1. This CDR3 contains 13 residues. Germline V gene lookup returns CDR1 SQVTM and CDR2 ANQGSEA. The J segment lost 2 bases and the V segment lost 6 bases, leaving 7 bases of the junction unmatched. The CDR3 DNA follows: TGCAGCGTAGCTAAGGGACAGACCTACGAGCAGTACTTA. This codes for CSVAKGQTYEQYL.

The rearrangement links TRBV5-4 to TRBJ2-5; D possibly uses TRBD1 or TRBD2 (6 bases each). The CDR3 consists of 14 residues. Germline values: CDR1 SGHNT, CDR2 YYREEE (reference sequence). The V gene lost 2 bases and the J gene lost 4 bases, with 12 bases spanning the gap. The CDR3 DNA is TGTGCCAGCAGCTTTTGGGGGGCAGGAGAGACCCAGTACTTC. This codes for CASSFWGAGETQYF.

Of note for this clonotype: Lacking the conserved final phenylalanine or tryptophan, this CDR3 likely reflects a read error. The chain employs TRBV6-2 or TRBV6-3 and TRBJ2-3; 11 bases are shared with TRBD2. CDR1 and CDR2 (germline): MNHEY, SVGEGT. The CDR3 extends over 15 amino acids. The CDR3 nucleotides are TGTGCCAGCAGCCCCGGGACTAGCGGCACAGATACACAGTATCTT. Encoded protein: CASSPGTSGTDTQYL.

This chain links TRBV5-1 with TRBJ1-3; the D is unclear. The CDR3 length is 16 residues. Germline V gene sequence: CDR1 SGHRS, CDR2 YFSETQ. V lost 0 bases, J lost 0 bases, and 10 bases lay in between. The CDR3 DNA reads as TGCGCCAGCAGCTTGGGCAGTTCGAGCTCTGGAAACACCATATATTTT. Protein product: CASSLGSSSSGNTIYF. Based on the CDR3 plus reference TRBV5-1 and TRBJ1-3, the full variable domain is KAGVTQTPRYLIKTRGQQVTLSCSPISGHRSVSWYQQTPGQGLQFLFEYFSETQRNKGNFPGRFSGRQFSNSRSEMNVSTLELGDSALYLCASSLGSSSSGNTIYFGEGSWLTVV.

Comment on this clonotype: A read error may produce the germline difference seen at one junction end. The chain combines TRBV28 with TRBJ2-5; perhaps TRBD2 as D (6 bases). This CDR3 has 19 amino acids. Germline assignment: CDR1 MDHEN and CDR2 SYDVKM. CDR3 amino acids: CDSSLMLRARLGLQEFQYF. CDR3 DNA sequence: TGTGACAGCAGTTTAATGCTTAGGGCCCGCCTAGGACTACAGGAGTTTCAGTACTTC.

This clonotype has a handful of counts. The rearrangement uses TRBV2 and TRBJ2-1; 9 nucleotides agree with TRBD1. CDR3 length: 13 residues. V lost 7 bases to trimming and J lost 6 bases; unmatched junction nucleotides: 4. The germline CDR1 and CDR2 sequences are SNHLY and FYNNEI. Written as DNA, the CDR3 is TGTGCCAGCACAATGGGACAGGGCAATGAGCAGTTCTTC. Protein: CASTMGQGNEQFF. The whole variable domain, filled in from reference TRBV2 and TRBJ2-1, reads EPEVTQTPSHQVTQMGQEVILRCVPISNHLYFYWYRQILGQKVEFLVSFYNNEISEKSEIFDDQFSVERPDGSNFTLKIRSTKLEDSAMYFCASTMGQGNEQFFGPGTRLTVL.

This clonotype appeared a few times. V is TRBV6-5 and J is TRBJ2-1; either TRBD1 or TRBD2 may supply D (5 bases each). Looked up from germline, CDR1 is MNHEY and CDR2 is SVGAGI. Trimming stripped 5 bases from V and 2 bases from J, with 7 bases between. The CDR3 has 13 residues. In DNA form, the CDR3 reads TGTGCCAGCAGTCTGGGGGCCTACAATGAGCAGTTCTTC. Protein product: CASSLGAYNEQFF.

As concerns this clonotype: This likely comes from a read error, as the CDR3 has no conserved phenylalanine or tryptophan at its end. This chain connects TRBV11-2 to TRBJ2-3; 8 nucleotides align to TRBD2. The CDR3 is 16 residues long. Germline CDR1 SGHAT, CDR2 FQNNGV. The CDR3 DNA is TGTGTCAGCAGCCCGCTTGGCGGGAGGAGGACAGATACGCAGTATATT. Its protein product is CVSSPLGGRRTDTQYI.

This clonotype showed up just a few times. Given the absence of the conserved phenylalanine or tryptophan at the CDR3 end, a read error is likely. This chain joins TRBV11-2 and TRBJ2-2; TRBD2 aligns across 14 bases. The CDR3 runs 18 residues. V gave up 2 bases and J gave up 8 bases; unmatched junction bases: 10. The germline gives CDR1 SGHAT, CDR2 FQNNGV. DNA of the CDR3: TGTGCCAGCAGCTTATGGGTGGGGACTAGCGGGGGCCCTGGGGAGCTGTTTCTT. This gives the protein CASSLWVGTSGGPGELFL.

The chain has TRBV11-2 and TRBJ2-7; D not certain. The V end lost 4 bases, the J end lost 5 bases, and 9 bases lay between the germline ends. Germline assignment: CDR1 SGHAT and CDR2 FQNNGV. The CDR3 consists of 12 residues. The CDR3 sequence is CASSSQTHEQYV. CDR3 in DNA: TGTGCCAGCAGCTCCCAAACCCACGAGCAGTACGTC.